This T cell receptor beta chain appears in the sequencing data of a study of cytomegalovirus exposure and HLA in healthy donors. Study-wide results and caveats: Using the classifier, cytomegalovirus status was reportedly diagnosed with high specificity and sensitivity. Sequencing likely produced, as an artifact, a cluster of highly shared sequence variants.

Note on this clone: Its antigen remains unidentified.

The ends were cut back, 0 bases at V and 10 bases at J, with 12 bases in the middle. The CDR3 extends over 13 amino acids. The germline V gene has CDR1 LNHNV and CDR2 YYDKDF (reference sequence). The PCR ran on 60 Vbeta and 13 Jbeta primers. Repertoires were generated with immunoSEQ multiplex PCR, while TCRdb's copy carries only in-frame clones and drops some. Of 150,000 to 160,000 clones listed, roughly 77% are singletons. This receptor was obtained from a man younger than 40 in good health and CMV-seropositive. The chain carries TRBV15 and TRBJ1-1; TRBD1 is a possible D gene (5 bases). Sequenced material: PBMCs. The CDR3 loop is CATSRDQRRGAFF. CDR3 bases: TGTGCCACCAGCAGAGATCAGAGGAGGGGAGCTTTCTTT.